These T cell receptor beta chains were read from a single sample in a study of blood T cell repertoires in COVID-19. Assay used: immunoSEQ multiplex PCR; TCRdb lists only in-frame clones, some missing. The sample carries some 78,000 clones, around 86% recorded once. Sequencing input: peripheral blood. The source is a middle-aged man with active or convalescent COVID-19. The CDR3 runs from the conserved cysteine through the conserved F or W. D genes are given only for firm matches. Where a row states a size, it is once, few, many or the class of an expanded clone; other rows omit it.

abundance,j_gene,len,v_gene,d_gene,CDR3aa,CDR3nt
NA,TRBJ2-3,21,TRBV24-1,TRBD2,CATSDFPRWVAGDPRTDTQYF,TGTGCCACCAGTGATTTCCCCCGGTGGGTAGCGGGGGACCCCCGCACAGATACGCAGTATTTT
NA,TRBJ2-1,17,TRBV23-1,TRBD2,CASSQSISGGAYNEQFF,TGCGCCAGCAGTCAATCGATCAGCGGGGGTGCCTACAATGAGCAGTTCTTC
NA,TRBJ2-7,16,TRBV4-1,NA,CASSLILRGYLYEQYF,TGCGCCAGCAGCCTCATATTAAGGGGCTACCTCTACGAGCAGTACTTC
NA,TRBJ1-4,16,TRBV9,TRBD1,CASSPLQGQHNEKLFF,TGTGCCAGCAGCCCCCTGCAGGGACAGCATAATGAAAAACTGTTTTTT
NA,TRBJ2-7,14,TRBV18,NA,CASSPLTGAYEQYF,TGTGCCAGCTCACCACTTACGGGAGCCTACGAGCAGTACTTC
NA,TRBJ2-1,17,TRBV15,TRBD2,CATSALRLAGGGNEQFF,TGTGCCACCAGCGCACTCAGATTAGCGGGAGGTGGGAATGAGCAGTTCTTC
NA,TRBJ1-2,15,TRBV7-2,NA,CASSSNGGADYGYTF,TGTGCCAGCAGCTCCAATGGGGGGGCAGACTATGGCTACACCTTC
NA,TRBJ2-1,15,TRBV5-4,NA,CASSLTSAGYNEQFF,TGTGCCAGCAGCTTGACGTCGGCGGGGTACAATGAGCAGTTCTTC
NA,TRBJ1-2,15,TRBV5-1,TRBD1,CASSLGTDQNYGYTF,TGCGCCAGCAGCCTTGGGACAGATCAAAACTATGGCTACACCTTC
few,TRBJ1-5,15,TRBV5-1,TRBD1,CASSLRTGRDQPQHF,TGCGCCAGCAGCCTACGGACAGGGAGGGACCAGCCCCAGCATTTT
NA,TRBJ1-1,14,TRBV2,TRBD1,CASRVTGVSTEAFF,TGTGCCAGCAGGGTTACAGGGGTGAGCACTGAAGCTTTCTTT
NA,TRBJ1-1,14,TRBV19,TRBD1,CASSTSTGATEAFF,TGTGCCAGTAGTACCTCGACAGGGGCCACTGAAGCTTTCTTT
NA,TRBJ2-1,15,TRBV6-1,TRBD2,CASSEAAGVSNEQFF,TGTGCCAGCAGTGAAGCGGCGGGAGTCTCCAATGAGCAGTTCTTC
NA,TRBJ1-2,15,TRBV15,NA,CATSRTGGSNYGYTF,TGTGCCACCAGCAGAACTGGGGGGAGTAACTATGGCTACACCTTC
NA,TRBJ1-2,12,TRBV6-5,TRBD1,CASKSTGDGYTF,TGTGCCAGCAAATCTACAGGGGATGGCTACACCTTC
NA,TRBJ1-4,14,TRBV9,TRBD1,CASSVGQGHEKLFF,TGTGCCAGCAGCGTAGGACAGGGGCATGAAAAACTGTTTTTT
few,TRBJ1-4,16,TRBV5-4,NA,CASSLWQGATNEKLFF,TGTGCCAGCAGCTTGTGGCAGGGTGCAACTAATGAAAAACTGTTTTTT
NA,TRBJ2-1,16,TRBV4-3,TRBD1,CASSQGQGAPYNEQFF,TGCGCCAGCAGCCAAGGACAGGGGGCCCCCTACAATGAGCAGTTCTTC